This entry features one TCR beta chain sequence. This entry belongs to a study of blood T cell repertoires in COVID-19. Across the whole study: COVID-19 samples, acute and convalescent, were from the United States, Italy and Spain. T cells, B-cell-depleted T cells, or PBMCs provided the cDNA or gDNA that served as material.

In the original processing: It was from reference gene primer amplification that nucleated cell counts were estimated. The assay was immunoSEQ multiplex PCR, and TCRdb's table has in-frame clones only and misses some. The D gene and trimming were derived from the DNA, and the V and J assignments and clone size from that table. This table holds about 210,000 clones, about 87% found once. V lost 7 bases, J lost 8 bases, and 9 bases lay in between. CDR1 SGHTA and CDR2 FQGNSA come from the germline V gene. There are 11 residues in the CDR3. The source of this sequence is a man aged 60 to 69 with acute or convalescent COVID-19. The chain couples TRBV7-2 to TRBJ2-1; the D is unclear. Sequenced: peripheral blood. The CDR3 loop reads CASTYLDEQFF. CDR3 DNA sequence: TGTGCCAGCACCTATCTGGATGAGCAGTTCTTC.